The following is a T cell receptor beta chain sequence with its context. Germline CDR1 reads GTSNPN; CDR2 reads SVGIG (reference sequence). This CDR3 region has 15 residues. V dropped 1 base and J dropped 0 bases, with 12 bases sitting between them. This sample was taken from a study of T cell responses to AZD1222 COVID-19 vaccine. Libraries were prepared by immunoSEQ multiplex PCR; TCRdb keeps only in-frame clonotypes and omits some of them. The data show about 170,000 clones, with around 90% seen just once and around 1% held by the top ten. The sequence derives from an adult who received the AZD1222 COVID-19 vaccine. The chain joins TRBV30 to TRBJ1-1; D remains ambiguous. The source was peripheral blood, collected 28 days after the second AZD1222 dose. The CDR3 region is CAWSGWEIMNTEAFF. The CDR3 nucleotides read TGTGCCTGGAGTGGGTGGGAGATCATGAACACTGAAGCTTTCTTT.